Presented here are 4 T cell receptor beta chains from one specimen sequenced in a study of blood T cell repertoires in COVID-19. Produced via immunoSEQ multiplex PCR; TCRdb's table is partial and in-frame only. The sample gives around 200,000 clones, 80% to 90% of which show up once; 1.1% is in the top ten. What was sequenced was peripheral blood. All receptors come from a young man with acute or convalescent COVID-19.

The CDR3 protein is CASCLQGDREQFF. In DNA form, the CDR3 reads TGTGCCAGCTGTTTGCAGGGGGATCGTGAGCAGTTCTTC. V is TRBV6-5 and J is TRBJ2-1, with 7 bases fitting TRBD1. This CDR3 comprises 13 residues. Germline loops: CDR1 MNHEY, CDR2 SVGAGI. Trimming at V came to 8 bases and at J to 9 bases, leaving 10 bases not matched to a gene.

The V and J genes are TRBV3-1 (or the pseudogene TRBV3-2) and TRBJ1-5, with a tentative D call TRBD1 (6 bases). V lost 4 bases and J lost 3, with 13 bases in between. Germline lookup yields CDR1 LGHDT and CDR2 YNNKEL (reference sequence). The CDR3 covers 15 residues. CDR3 nucleotide sequence: TGTGCCAGCAGCCCTCGGGACACCAACAATCAGCCCCAGCATTTT. Its translation: CASSPRDTNNQPQHF.

This rearrangement joins TRBV28 to TRBJ1-5; D uncertain. The length of the CDR3 is 10 residues. The V end was cut by 8 bases, the J end by 5 bases, with 4 bases between. Per the germline V gene, CDR1 is MDHEN and CDR2 is SYDVKM. The CDR3 spells CASPYQPQHF. CDR3 coding DNA: TGTGCCAGCCCGTATCAGCCCCAGCATTTT.

The chain combines TRBV5-4 with TRBJ2-2; TRBD1 agrees at 8 bases. The germline gives CDR1 SGHNT, CDR2 YYREEE (reference sequence). The CDR3 loop spans 15 amino acids. The trim removed 4 bases at V and 6 bases at J, leaving 8 bases unmatched. DNA of the CDR3: TGTGCCAGCAGCCGTTTAGGGACAGGCGCCGGGGAGCTGTTTTTT. Its translation is CASSRLGTGAGELFF.